A single T cell receptor (beta chain) is shown here with its context. The read ends 3 residues before the CDR3 terminus; that terminus is restored from the germline J gene. Germline V gene lookup returns CDR1 SGHTA and CDR2 FQGNSA. The ends lost 5 bases at V and 3 bases at J; junction bases unmatched: 4. The CDR3 is 13 amino acids. These data come from a study of Tregs in tolerant kidney transplant recipients. Study as a whole: The nonmyeloablative bone marrow transplants came from related graft donors, with transient mixed chimerism.

Here immunoSEQ multiplex PCR was the method, and the copy in TCRdb shows in-frame clones only, minus some. The sample table includes 30,000 or so clones. This clonotype originated in a human donor who received a combined kidney and bone marrow transplant. The chain has TRBV7-2 and TRBJ2-7, with TRBD1 matching 7 bases. Here the sequenced sample was CD8+ T cells from blood, taken before the transplant. CDR3 loop: CASSVWDSYEQYF. The CDR3 bases that were read are TGTGCCAGCAGCGTATGGGACAGCTACGAG.